This T cell receptor beta chain was found in a study of cytomegalovirus exposure and HLA in healthy donors. Findings of the study overall: Most TCR sequences were uncommon, yet certain public TCRs appeared in many donors. Clusters of TCRs from the first cohort tended to co-occur in the 110 or so validation repertoires (as a later analysis found). Diagnosis of cytomegalovirus status made by the classifier reportedly showed high specificity and sensitivity. Cytomegalovirus-associated status was assigned to some 180 TCR beta chains.

The protocol was immunoSEQ multiplex PCR, while the TCRdb copy is restricted to in-frame clones and leaves out a portion. The sample carries 150,000 to 180,000 clones, 86% recorded once. This clone appeared a single time. The target antigen is unknown. The CDR3 contains 12 residues. Germline V gene data show CDR1 as SNHLY and CDR2 as FYNNEI. Trimming left V 6 bases short and J 8 bases short, with 13 bases between. The source material was PBMCs. The receptor comes from a human donor in good health. The rearrangement uses TRBV2 and TRBJ1-2; D unclear. CDR3: CASRSDRGGYTF. The DNA of the CDR3 is TGTGCCAGCAGGTCAGACCGAGGGGGCTACACCTTC.